This T cell receptor beta chain was recorded in a study of blood T cell repertoires in COVID-19. Study overall: Collection of acute and convalescent COVID-19 samples took place in the United States, Italy and Spain. In each case, the material was cDNA or gDNA derived from T cells, B-cell-depleted T cells, or PBMCs.

In the original analysis: The authors estimated nucleated cell counts from reference gene primer amplification. The protocol was immunoSEQ multiplex PCR, while the TCRdb copy is restricted to in-frame clones and leaves out a portion. That table gives V, J and clone size, and the DNA gave D and trimming. The repertoire holds about 240,000 clones, with about nine tenths as singletons. The germline V gene has CDR1 SGHTS and CDR2 YDEGEE. This CDR3 is built from 14 residues. V shed 5 bases, J shed 7 bases, and the junction held 6 bases outside the gene matches. The sequence derives from a man aged 55 to 70 who had recovered from COVID-19. Sequenced sample: peripheral blood. The chain carries TRBV5-8 and TRBJ1-6; 7 bases match TRBD1. The CDR3 bases are TGTGCCAGCAGTTCCGGGACAGCGAATTCACCCCTCCACTTT. Protein product: CASSSGTANSPLHF.